These 8 T cell receptor beta chains share one sample of origin, sequenced in a study of blood T cell repertoires in COVID-19. Method: immunoSEQ multiplex PCR; TCRdb's copy keeps in-frame clones and lacks some. The sample lists 150,000 or so clones; around 87% were seen once. The sequencing input was peripheral blood. The receptors originated from a man at least 80 years old with acute or convalescent COVID-19.

This clone has more than one count but fewer than ten. The chain combines TRBV4-2 with TRBJ2-1; 9 bases map to TRBD2. This CDR3 is built from 18 residues. Germline CDR1 and CDR2: LGHNA and YNFKEQ. V was clipped by 2 bases and J by 0 bases; unmatched bases: 8. The DNA for the CDR3 is TGTGCCAGCAGCCAAACTCTAGCGGGGCCGAGCTCCTACAATGAGCAGTTCTTC. Translating gives CASSQTLAGPSSYNEQFF.

The V call is TRBV18, the J call TRBJ2-3, with 10 bases lining up with TRBD2. V trimming: 0 bases; J trimming: 1 base; junction bases outside the gene matches: 4. Germline lookup yields CDR1 KGHSH and CDR2 LQKENI. The CDR3 consists of 17 residues. The CDR3, as DNA: TGTGCCAGCTCACCACCATCAGCGGGAGGGGGCACAGATACGCAGTATTTT. It encodes CASSPPSAGGGTDTQYF.

Concerning this clone: Other DNA sequences in this sample translate to the same CDR3. V and J are TRBV5-1 and TRBJ2-2, with TRBD1 matching over 7 bases. V lost 0 bases and J lost 4; bases outside the gene matches: 3. Germline CDR1 and CDR2: SGHRS and YFSETQ. The CDR3 has 15 amino acids. CDR3 sequence (DNA): TGCGCCAGCAGCTTGGGGGCAGGGGGCACCGGGGAGCTGTTTTTT. Translating gives CASSLGAGGTGELFF.

The sample holds one count of this clone. V is TRBV5-6 and J is TRBJ1-1, with 8 bases identical to TRBD1. The CDR3 contains 16 residues. Per germline, CDR1 SGHDT and CDR2 YYEEEE. J gave up 5 bases and V 5 bases, and 14 bases lay outside the gene matches. The CDR3 sequence: CASSSRPRQGRTEAFF. Written as DNA, the CDR3 is TGTGCCAGCAGTTCCAGACCGAGACAGGGGAGAACTGAAGCTTTCTTT.

This clone was detected only a few times. The chain recombines TRBV5-1 with TRBJ2-2; 8 bases are a match to TRBD2. Germline lookup yields CDR1 SGHRS and CDR2 YFSETQ. The CDR3 sequence is 15 residues long. After removal of 4 bases from V and 6 bases from J, the junction contained 8 bases not matched to a gene. The CDR3 DNA is TGCGCCAGCAGCCTCGGACTAGCTGGTGCCGGGGAGCTGTTTTTT. Residues: CASSLGLAGAGELFF.

CDR3 nucleotides: TGCGCCAGCAGCCCCACAGGGGGCGGGACCCCCTACACCTTC. This encodes CASSPTGGGTPYTF. The rearrangement links TRBV5-1 to TRBJ1-2, with 9 bases that match TRBD1. CDR3 length equals 14 residues. J was trimmed by 10 bases and V by 4 bases; bases with no gene match: 11. Germline V CDR1 and CDR2: SGHRS, YFSETQ. Combining the CDR3 with reference TRBV5-1 and TRBJ1-2 gives the whole variable domain KAGVTQTPRYLIKTRGQQVTLSCSPISGHRSVSWYQQTPGQGLQFLFEYFSETQRNKGNFPGRFSGRQFSNSRSEMNVSTLELGDSALYLCASSPTGGGTPYTFGSGTRLTVV.

J is TRBJ1-3 and V is TRBV19; D uncertain. The CDR3 extends over 16 amino acids. V was pared by 1 base and J by 1 base, with 11 bases between. The germline gives CDR1 LNHDA, CDR2 SQIVND (reference sequence). The CDR3, as DNA: TGTGCCAGTAGTATAGTTGGCTGGGCATCTGGAAACACCATATATTTT. Amino acid sequence: CASSIVGWASGNTIYF.

For the CDR3, the DNA is TGTGCCAGCAGCGTAGGACAGGGAAATGAAAAACTGTTTTTT. It yields the protein CASSVGQGNEKLFF. The chain links TRBV9 to TRBJ1-4; 7 bases map to TRBD1. Germline V gene sequence: CDR1 SGDLS, CDR2 YYNGEE. This CDR3 comprises 14 residues. The junction had 1 base not matched to a gene; V was cut back by 0 bases and J by 5 bases.